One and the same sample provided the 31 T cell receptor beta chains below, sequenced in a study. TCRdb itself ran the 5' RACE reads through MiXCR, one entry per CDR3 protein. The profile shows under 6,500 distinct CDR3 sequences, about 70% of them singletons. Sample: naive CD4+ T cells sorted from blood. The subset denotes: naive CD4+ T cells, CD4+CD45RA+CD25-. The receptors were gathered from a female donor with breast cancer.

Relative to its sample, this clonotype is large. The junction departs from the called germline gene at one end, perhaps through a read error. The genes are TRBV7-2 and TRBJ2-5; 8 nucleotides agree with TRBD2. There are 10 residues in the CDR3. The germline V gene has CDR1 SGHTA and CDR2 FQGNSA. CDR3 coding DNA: TGTGCCAGCAGCTTAGGGGGACTAGATTTC. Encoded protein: CASSLGGLDF. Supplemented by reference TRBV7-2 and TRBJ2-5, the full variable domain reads GAGVSQSPSNKVTEKGKDVELRCDPISGHTALYWYRQSLGQGLEFLIYFQGNSAPDKSGLPSDRFSAERTGGSVSTLTIQRTQQEDSAVYLCASSLGGLDFGPGTRLLVL.

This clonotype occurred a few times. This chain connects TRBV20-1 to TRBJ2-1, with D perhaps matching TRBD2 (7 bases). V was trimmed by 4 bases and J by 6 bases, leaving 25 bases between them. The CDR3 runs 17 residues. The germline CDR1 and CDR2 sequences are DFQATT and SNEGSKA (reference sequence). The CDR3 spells CSAKPEGEAGPPNEQFF. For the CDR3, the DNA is TGCAGTGCTAAACCGGAGGGGGAAGCGGGACCCCCCAATGAGCAGTTCTTC.

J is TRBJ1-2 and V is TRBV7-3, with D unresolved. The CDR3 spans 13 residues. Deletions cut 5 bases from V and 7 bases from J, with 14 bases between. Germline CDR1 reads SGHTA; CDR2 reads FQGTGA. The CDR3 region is CASSDTSRSGYTF. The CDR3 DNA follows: TGTGCCAGCAGCGACACTTCAAGGTCTGGCTACACCTTC.

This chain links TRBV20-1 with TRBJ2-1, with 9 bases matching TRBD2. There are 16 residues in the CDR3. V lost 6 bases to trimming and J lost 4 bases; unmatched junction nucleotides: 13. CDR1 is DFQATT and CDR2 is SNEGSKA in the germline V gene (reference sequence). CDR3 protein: CSAKPGLAGIYNEQFF. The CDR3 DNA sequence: TGCAGTGCGAAACCGGGACTAGCTGGAATTTACAATGAGCAGTTCTTC.

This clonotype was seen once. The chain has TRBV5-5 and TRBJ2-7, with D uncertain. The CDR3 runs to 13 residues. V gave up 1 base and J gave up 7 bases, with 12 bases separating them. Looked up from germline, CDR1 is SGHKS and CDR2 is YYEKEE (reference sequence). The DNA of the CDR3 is TGTGCCAGCAGCTTGTCGGAACACAATGAGCAGTACTTC. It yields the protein CASSLSEHNEQYF.

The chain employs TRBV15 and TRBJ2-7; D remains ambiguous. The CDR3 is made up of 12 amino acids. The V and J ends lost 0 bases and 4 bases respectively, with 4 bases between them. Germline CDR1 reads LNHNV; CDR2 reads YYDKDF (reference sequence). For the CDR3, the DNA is TGTGCCACCAGCAGAGATCTGTACGAGCAGTACTTC. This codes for CATSRDLYEQYF.

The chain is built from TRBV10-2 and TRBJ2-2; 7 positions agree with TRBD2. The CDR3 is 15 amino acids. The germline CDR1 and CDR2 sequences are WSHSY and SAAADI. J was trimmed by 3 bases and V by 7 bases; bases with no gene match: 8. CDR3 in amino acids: CASTIAGGYTGELFF. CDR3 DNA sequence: TGCGCCAGCACAATAGCGGGCGGCTACACCGGGGAGCTGTTTTTT.

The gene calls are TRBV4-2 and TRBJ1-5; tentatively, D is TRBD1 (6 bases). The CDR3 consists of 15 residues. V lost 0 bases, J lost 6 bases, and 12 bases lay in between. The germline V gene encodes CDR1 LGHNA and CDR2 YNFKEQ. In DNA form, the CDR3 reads TGTGCCAGCAGCCAAGATATGGGAGGGGGTCAGCCCCAGCATTTT. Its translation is CASSQDMGGGQPQHF.

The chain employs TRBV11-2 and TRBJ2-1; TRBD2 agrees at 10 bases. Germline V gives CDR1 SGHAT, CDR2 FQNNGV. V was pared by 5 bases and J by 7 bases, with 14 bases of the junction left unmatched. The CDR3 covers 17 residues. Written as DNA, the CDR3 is TGTGCCAGCAGCGAGGTACTAGCGGGAATGAGACGTAATGAGCAGTTCTTC. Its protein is CASSEVLAGMRRNEQFF. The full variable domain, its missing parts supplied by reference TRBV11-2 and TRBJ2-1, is EAGVAQSPRYKIIEKRQSVAFWCNPISGHATLYWYQQILGQGPKLLIQFQNNGVVDDSQLPKDRFSAERLKGVDSTLKIQPAKLEDSAVYLCASSEVLAGMRRNEQFFGPGTRLTVL.

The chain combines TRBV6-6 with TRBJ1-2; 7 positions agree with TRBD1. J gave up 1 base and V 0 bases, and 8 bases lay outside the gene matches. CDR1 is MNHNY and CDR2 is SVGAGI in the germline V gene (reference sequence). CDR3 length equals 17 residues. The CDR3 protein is CASSYSSPGTDNYGYTF. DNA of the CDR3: TGTGCCAGCAGTTACTCGAGCCCCGGGACAGATAACTATGGCTACACCTTC.

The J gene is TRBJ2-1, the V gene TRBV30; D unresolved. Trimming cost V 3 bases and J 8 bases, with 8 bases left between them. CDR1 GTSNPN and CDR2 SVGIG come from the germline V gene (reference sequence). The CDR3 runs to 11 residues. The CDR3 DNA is TGTGCCTGGAGCTTCGGCTATGAGCAGTTCTTC. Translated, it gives CAWSFGYEQFF.

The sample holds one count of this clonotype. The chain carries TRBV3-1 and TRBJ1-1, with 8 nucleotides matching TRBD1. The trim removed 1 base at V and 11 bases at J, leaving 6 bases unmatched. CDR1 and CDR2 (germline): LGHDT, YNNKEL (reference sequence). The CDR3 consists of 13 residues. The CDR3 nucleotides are TGTGCCAGCAGCCAAGTCGCAGGGGGCAATGCTTTCTTT. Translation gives CASSQVAGGNAFF. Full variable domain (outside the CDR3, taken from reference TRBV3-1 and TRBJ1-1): DTAVSQTPKYLVTQMGNDKSIKCEQNLGHDTMYWYKQDSKKFLKIMFSYNNKELIINETVPNRFSPKSPDKAHLNLHINSLELGDSAVYFCASSQVAGGNAFFGQGTRLTVV.

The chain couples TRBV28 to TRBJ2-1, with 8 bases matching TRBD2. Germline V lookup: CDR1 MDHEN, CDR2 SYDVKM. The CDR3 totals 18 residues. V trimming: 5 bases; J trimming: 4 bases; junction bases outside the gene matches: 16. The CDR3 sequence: CASSPPALGSGVYNEQFF. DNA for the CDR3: TGTGCCAGCAGTCCCCCAGCGTTGGGTAGCGGGGTGTACAATGAGCAGTTCTTC. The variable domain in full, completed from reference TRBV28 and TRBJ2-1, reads DVKVTQSSRYLVKRTGEKVFLECVQDMDHENMFWYRQDPGLGLRLIYFSYDVKMKEKGDIPEGYSVSREKKERFSLILESASTNQTSMYLCASSPPALGSGVYNEQFFGPGTRLTVL.

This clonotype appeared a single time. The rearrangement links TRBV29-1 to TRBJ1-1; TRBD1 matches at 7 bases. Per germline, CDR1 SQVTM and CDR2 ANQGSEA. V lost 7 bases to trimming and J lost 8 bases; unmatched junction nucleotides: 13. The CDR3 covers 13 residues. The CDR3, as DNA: TGCAGCGGTAGTCACAGGGGTATGGGGGAAGCTTTCTTT. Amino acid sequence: CSGSHRGMGEAFF.

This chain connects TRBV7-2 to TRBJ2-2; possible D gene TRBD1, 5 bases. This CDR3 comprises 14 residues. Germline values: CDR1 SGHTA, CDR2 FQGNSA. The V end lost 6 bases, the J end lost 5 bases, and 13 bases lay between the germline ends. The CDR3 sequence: CASRFDRLTGELFF. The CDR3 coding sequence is TGTGCCAGCAGATTTGACAGACTTACCGGGGAGCTGTTTTTT.

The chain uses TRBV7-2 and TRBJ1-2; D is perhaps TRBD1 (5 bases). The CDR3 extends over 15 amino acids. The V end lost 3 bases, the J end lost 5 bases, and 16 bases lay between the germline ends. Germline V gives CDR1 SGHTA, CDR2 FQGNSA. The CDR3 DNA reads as TGTGCCAGCAGCTTGAGGCAGGGCCAATGGTATGGCTACACCTTC. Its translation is CASSLRQGQWYGYTF.

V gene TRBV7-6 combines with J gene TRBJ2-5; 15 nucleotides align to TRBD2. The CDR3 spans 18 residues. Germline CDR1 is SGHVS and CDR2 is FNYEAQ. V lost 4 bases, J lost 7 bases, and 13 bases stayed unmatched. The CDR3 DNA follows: TGTGCCAGCAGCTCCACAGGACTAGCGGGGGGGTATGGAGGGACCCAGTACTTC. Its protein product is CASSSTGLAGGYGGTQYF. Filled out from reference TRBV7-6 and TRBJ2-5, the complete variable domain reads GAGVSQSPRYKVTKRGQDVALRCDPISGHVSLYWYRQALGQGPEFLTYFNYEAQQDKSGLPNDRFSAERPEGSISTLTIQRTEQRDSAMYRCASSSTGLAGGYGGTQYFGPGTRLLVL.

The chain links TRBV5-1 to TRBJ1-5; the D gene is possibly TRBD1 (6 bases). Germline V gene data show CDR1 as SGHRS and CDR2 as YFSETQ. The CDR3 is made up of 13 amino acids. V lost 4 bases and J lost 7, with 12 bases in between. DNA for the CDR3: TGCGCCAGCAGCCCAGGGGACGGACAGCCCCAGCATTTT. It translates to CASSPGDGQPQHF.

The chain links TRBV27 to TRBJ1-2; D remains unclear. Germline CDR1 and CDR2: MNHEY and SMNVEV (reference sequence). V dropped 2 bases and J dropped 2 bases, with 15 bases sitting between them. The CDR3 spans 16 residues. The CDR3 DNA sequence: TGTGCCAGCAGTTTACTACCCACCTACCTAAACTATGGCTACACCTTC. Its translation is CASSLLPTYLNYGYTF.

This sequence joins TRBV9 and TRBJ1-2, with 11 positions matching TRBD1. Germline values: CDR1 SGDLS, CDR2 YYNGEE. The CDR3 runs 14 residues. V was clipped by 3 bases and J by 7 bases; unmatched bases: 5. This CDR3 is CASSAGQGAFGYTF. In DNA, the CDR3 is TGTGCCAGCAGCGCTGGACAGGGGGCATTTGGCTACACCTTC.

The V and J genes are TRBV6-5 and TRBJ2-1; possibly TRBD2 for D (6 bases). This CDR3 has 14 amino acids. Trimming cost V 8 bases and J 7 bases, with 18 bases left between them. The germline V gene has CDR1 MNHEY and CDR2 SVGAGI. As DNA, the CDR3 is TGTGCCAGCGGGGGTCTAGCGCGGGGAAATGAGCAGTTCTTC. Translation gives CASGGLARGNEQFF.

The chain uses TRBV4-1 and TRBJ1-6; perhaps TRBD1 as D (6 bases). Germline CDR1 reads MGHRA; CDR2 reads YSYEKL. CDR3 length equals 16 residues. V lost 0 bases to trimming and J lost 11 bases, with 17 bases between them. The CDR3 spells CASSQEAGAAPTPLHF. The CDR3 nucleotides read TGCGCCAGCAGCCAAGAAGCAGGGGCGGCCCCCACACCCCTCCACTTT.

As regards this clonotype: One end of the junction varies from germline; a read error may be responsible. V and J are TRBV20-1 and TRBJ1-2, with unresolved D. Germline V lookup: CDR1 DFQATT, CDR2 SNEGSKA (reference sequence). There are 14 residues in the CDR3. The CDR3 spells CSASPPGQLIPSRF. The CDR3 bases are TGCAGTGCTAGCCCCCCAGGTCAGCTGATCCCTTCCCGCTTC.

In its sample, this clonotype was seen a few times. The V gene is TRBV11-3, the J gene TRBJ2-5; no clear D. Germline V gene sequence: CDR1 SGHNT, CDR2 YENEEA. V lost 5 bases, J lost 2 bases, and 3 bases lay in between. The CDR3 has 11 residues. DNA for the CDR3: TGTGCCAGCAGCCAACAAGAGACCCAGTACTTC. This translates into CASSQQETQYF. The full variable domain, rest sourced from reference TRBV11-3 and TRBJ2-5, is EAGVVQSPRYKIIEKKQPVAFWCNPISGHNTLYWYLQNLGQGPELLIRYENEEAVDDSQLPKDRFSAERLKGVDSTLKIQPAELGDSAVYLCASSQQETQYFGPGTRLLVL.

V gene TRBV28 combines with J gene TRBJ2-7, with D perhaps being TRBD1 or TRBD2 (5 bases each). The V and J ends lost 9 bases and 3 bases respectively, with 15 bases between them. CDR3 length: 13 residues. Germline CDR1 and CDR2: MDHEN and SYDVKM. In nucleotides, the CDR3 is TGTGCCAGTCAGCCGGGACGGAACTACGAGCAGTACTTC. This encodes CASQPGRNYEQYF.

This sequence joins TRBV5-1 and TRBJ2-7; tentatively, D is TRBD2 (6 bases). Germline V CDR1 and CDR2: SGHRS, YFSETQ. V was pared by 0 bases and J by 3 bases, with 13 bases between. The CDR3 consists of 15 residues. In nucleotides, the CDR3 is TGCGCCAGCAGCTTGGCGGCGGGGATGAGCTACGAGCAGTACTTC. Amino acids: CASSLAAGMSYEQYF.

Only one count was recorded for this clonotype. CDR3 loop: CASSSQLSGIYEQYF. CDR3 bases: TGCGCCAGCAGCTCGCAACTTAGCGGGATATACGAGCAGTACTTC. J is TRBJ2-7 and V is TRBV5-1; 8 bases match TRBD2. The V gene's germline CDR1 is SGHRS and CDR2 YFSETQ. The CDR3 is 15 amino acids. V lost 3 bases and J lost 4; bases outside the gene matches: 9.

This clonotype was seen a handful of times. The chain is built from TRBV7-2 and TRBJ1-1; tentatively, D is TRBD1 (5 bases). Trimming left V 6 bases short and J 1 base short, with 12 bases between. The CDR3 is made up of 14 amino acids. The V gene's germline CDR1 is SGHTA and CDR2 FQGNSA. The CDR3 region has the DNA TGTGCCAGCAGTTATCCCGGACAGAACACTGAAGCTTTCTTT. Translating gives CASSYPGQNTEAFF.

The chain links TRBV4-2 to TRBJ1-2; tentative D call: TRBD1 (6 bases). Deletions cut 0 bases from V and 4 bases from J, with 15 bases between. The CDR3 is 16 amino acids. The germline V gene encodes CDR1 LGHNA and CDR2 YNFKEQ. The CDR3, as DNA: TGTGCCAGCAGCCAAGATCTACAGGAGGGGGTCTATGGCTACACCTTC. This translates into CASSQDLQEGVYGYTF.

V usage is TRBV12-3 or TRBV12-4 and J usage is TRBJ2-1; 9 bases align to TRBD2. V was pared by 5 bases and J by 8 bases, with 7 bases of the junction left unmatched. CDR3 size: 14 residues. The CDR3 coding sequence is TGTGCCAGCAGTCCCGGGACTAGCAGGTATGAGCAGTTCTTC. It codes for CASSPGTSRYEQFF.

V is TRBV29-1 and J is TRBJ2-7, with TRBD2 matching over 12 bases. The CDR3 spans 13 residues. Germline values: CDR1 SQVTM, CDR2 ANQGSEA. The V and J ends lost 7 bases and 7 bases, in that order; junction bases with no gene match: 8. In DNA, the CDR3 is TGCAGCGCACTAGCGGGAGGTGATCGGGAGCAGTACTTC. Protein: CSALAGGDREQYF.